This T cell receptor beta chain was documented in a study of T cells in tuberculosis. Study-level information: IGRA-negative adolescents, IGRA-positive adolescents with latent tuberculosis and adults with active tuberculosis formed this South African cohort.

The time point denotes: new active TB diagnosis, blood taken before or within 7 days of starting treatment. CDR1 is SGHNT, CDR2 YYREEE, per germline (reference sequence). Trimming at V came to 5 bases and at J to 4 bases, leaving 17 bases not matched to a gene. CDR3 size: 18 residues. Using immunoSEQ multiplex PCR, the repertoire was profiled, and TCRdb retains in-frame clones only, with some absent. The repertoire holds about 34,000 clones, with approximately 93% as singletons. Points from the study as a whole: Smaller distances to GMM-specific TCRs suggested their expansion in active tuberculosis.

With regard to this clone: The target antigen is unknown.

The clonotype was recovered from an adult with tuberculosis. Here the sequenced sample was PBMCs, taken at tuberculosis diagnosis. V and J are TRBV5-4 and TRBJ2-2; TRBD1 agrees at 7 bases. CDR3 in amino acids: CASSYRRDSRFFTGELFF. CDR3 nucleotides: TGTGCCAGCAGTTACCGCCGGGACAGCAGATTCTTCACCGGGGAGCTGTTTTTT.